This entry features one TCR beta chain sequence. The target antigen is unknown. The read finishes 3 residues shy of the CDR3 end, and the germline J gene is used to complete it. The V gene's germline CDR1 is SQVTM and CDR2 ANQGSEA. With V trimmed by 3 bases and J by 4 bases, 4 bases remained unmatched. The CDR3 runs 13 residues. The data originate from a study of T cell clonality in common variable immunodeficiency. Whole-study results and caveats: In common variable immunodeficiency, TCR beta chains reportedly carried fewer deletions and N-nucleotide insertions. CVID subjects had higher TCRbeta clonality than healthy controls, most marked in about a third.

Method: immunoSEQ multiplex PCR; TCRdb's copy keeps in-frame clones and lacks some. There are tens of thousands of clones in the sample, none observed a single time. The sample comprised peripheral blood mononuclear cells. This rearrangement joins TRBV29-1 to TRBJ2-3, with TRBD1 matching 7 bases. This TCR was sampled from a person aged 18 to 69 in good health. The CDR3 DNA, read in part, is TGCAGCGTTGATTACAGGGGAGCAGATACG. Residues: CSVDYRGADT. The entire CDR3 is CSVDYRGADTQYF.